This TCR beta chain was profiled in a study of cytomegalovirus exposure and HLA in healthy donors. Trimming shortened V by 4 bases and J by 0 bases, and 10 bases separated the two germline ends. Per the germline V gene, CDR1 is MNHNS and CDR2 is SASEGT. CDR3 length: 15 amino acids. It was with 60 Vbeta and 13 Jbeta primers that the PCR ran. Produced via immunoSEQ multiplex PCR; TCRdb's table is partial and in-frame only. Recorded for this sample: tens of thousands of clones. The material sequenced was PBMCs. The chain joins TRBV6-1 to TRBJ1-5; D is unresolved. This TCR came from a woman aged 40-49 years in good health and CMV-seronegative. The CDR3 coding sequence is TGTGCCAGCAGTGTGGGGAGCTATAGCAATCAGCCCCAGCATTTT. Residues: CASSVGSYSNQPQHF.